A single sample is the source of the 8 T cell receptor beta chains below, sequenced in a study of T cells in localized non-small cell lung cancer. Assay used: immunoSEQ multiplex PCR; TCRdb lists only in-frame clones, some missing. The sample carries about 2,900 clones, less than 40% recorded once. This specimen consisted of lung tumor tissue, obtained before any cancer treatment. The receptors shown here come from a male donor aged 60 or older with stage I squamous cell lung carcinoma.

This clone came up a few times. The V call is TRBV7-1, the J call TRBJ1-3, with a possible D match to TRBD1 (5 bases). TRBV7-1 is designated an ORF whose function remains uncertain. The length of the CDR3 is 13 residues. The V gene lost 4 bases and the J gene lost 9 bases, with 13 bases spanning the gap. CDR3: CASSLQSQGTIYF. CDR3 nucleotides: TGTGCCAGCAGCTTACAGTCCCAGGGCACCATATATTTT.

This clone was counted a few times. The genes are TRBV30 and TRBJ1-2; D perhaps matches TRBD1 (5 bases). Trimming left V 2 bases short and J 6 bases short, with 10 bases between. Germline V lookup: CDR1 GTSNPN, CDR2 SVGIG (reference sequence). This CDR3 spans 12 amino acids. The CDR3 DNA reads TGTGCCTGGAGTACCGGGACGGATGGCTACACCTTC. Translated, it gives CAWSTGTDGYTF.

This clone was picked up a small number of times. The chain carries TRBV28 and TRBJ2-2, with 14 nucleotides matching TRBD2. Germline CDR1 is MDHEN and CDR2 is SYDVKM. Trimming took 5 bases from V and 6 from J; bases not matched to a gene: 17. This CDR3 comprises 20 residues. CDR3: CASSPIPTSGRAFASGELFF. CDR3 DNA: TGTGCCAGCAGTCCGATTCCGACTAGCGGGAGGGCCTTTGCCTCCGGGGAGCTGTTTTTT. The variable domain in full, with the rest retrieved from reference TRBV28 and TRBJ2-2, is DVKVTQSSRYLVKRTGEKVFLECVQDMDHENMFWYRQDPGLGLRLIYFSYDVKMKEKGDIPEGYSVSREKKERFSLILESASTNQTSMYLCASSPIPTSGRAFASGELFFGEGSRLTVL.

The chain combines TRBV6-8 with TRBJ1-5; D not resolved. Per the germline V gene, CDR1 is MNHGY and CDR2 is SAAAGT. V gave up 7 bases and J gave up 4 bases, with 8 bases separating them. This CDR3 is built from 12 residues. The CDR3 DNA is TGTGCCAGCACGGACCCAAATCAGCCCCAGCATTTT. It yields the protein CASTDPNQPQHF.

V and J are TRBV11-3 and TRBJ2-4; a weak D match, TRBD2 (6 bases). Germline values: CDR1 SGHNT, CDR2 YENEEA. Trimming took 1 base from V and 0 from J, leaving 10 bases between them. The CDR3 sequence is 16 residues long. CDR3 residues: CASSLVAGLAKNIQYF. The CDR3 DNA reads TGTGCCAGCAGCTTAGTGGCGGGATTAGCCAAAAACATTCAGTACTTC.

This chain joins TRBV18 and TRBJ2-7; tentative D call: TRBD1 (6 bases). From germline, CDR1 is KGHSH and CDR2 LQKENI. CDR3 length: 14 amino acids. Trimming left V 2 bases short and J 2 bases short, with 10 bases between. The CDR3 is CASSPGWDTYEQYF. The CDR3 DNA reads TGTGCCAGCTCACCAGGCTGGGACACCTACGAGCAGTACTTC.

The chain couples TRBV11-3 to TRBJ2-5, with a possible D match to TRBD1 (6 bases). Trimming removed 6 bases at V and 0 bases at J, with 11 bases between. The CDR3 runs 14 residues. Germline V gene lookup returns CDR1 SGHNT and CDR2 YENEEA. Here the CDR3 reads CASSSGVYQETQYF. The CDR3 nucleotides read TGTGCCAGCAGTTCAGGGGTGTACCAAGAGACCCAGTACTTC.

The rearrangement links TRBV6-8 to TRBJ1-1; D is uncertain. Germline CDR1 is MNHGY and CDR2 is SAAAGT. CDR3 length: 13 amino acids. V was shortened by 5 bases and J by 1 base, with 8 bases between the two germline ends. The CDR3 sequence is CASSIQKNTEAFF. Written as DNA, the CDR3 is TGTGCCAGCAGTATACAGAAGAACACTGAAGCTTTCTTT.